The clone carrying this TCR beta chain was detected a few times. The CDR3 is 12 amino acids. The germline gives CDR1 LNHNV, CDR2 YYDKDF (reference sequence). Trimming removed 3 bases at V and 11 bases at J, with 8 bases between. The data stem from a study of T-cell memory formation after mild COVID-19. Each CDR3 protein is one row after TCRdb ran MiXCR on the 5' RACE reads. The data contain 110,000 or so distinct CDR3 sequences, approximately 21% of them singletons. The clonotype was recovered from a man between 18 and 35 years old who had mild COVID-19 (a few samples of this study predate the infection). Cell type and time point are not known. This sequence joins TRBV15 and TRBJ1-6; possibly TRBD1 for D (6 bases). Sequenced sample: PBMCs or a T cell subset sorted from them (not recorded which). CDR3 DNA: TGTGCCACCAGCAGGGACAGACCACCCCTCCACTTT. It is translated as CATSRDRPPLHF.